This TCR beta chain was recovered during a study of blood T cell repertoires in COVID-19. Sequencing was performed with immunoSEQ multiplex PCR; in TCRdb, only in-frame clones are kept and a portion is missing. The sample has 150,000 to 180,000 clones, approximately 80% seen once; the top ten hold about an eighth. Germline V lookup: CDR1 LNHDA, CDR2 SQIVND (reference sequence). The CDR3 contains 12 residues. V gave up 10 bases and J gave up 0 bases, with 9 bases separating them. The chain is built from TRBV19 and TRBJ1-1; D might be TRBD1 (6 bases). The sequencing input was peripheral blood. The receptor was derived from a woman aged 55-69 years with COVID-19, enrolled during active disease. CDR3 sequence: CATTGLNTEAFF. The DNA of the CDR3 is TGTGCCACTACAGGGTTGAACACTGAAGCTTTCTTT.